Sequencing of this TCR beta chain was carried out in a study of T cell changes during pregnancy in multiple sclerosis. Germline CDR1 ENHRY, CDR2 SYGVKD. The CDR3 totals 13 residues. Trimming left V 4 bases short and J 0 bases short, with 7 bases between. Produced via immunoSEQ multiplex PCR; TCRdb's table is partial and in-frame only. Among some 24,000 clones listed, more than 85% were seen once. This clone has more than one count but fewer than ten. The V gene is TRBV10-3, the J gene TRBJ2-7; D unclear. Sample: CD4+ T cells from peripheral blood mononuclear cells, taken in the second trimester of pregnancy. The clonotype comes from a female donor in good health, enrolled as a control in a pregnancy study. The CDR3 region is CAISAGLSYEQYF. In nucleotides, the CDR3 is TGTGCCATCAGTGCTGGGCTCTCCTACGAGCAGTACTTC.